Below, 20 T cell receptor beta chains from the same sample are listed, as sequenced in a study of shared clonotypes between healthy human individuals. Clones were sequenced by immunoSEQ multiplex PCR, and TCRdb holds only the in-frame ones, with some missing. Here the sample spans 2 million to 3 million clones, roughly 93% being singletons. Sequenced input: naive CD4+ T cells from PBMCs. Sample subset: CD45RA+ positively selected. These receptors came from a man younger than 30 in good health. Some clones in this sample may be carry-over from other donors' samples.

The rearrangement joins TRBV4-1 to TRBJ2-5, with 9 bases aligning to TRBD2. Germline lookup yields CDR1 MGHRA and CDR2 YSYEKL. This CDR3 is 15 amino acids long. With 2 bases clipped from V and 5 bases from J, the junction kept 6 bases outside the gene matches. CDR3 sequence: CASSQLSGSWETQYF. The CDR3 DNA reads TGCGCCAGCAGCCAACTTAGCGGGAGTTGGGAGACCCAGTACTTC.

The chain employs TRBV5-4 and TRBJ1-2; D gene ambiguous. Trimming stripped 0 bases from V and 2 bases from J, with 8 bases between. Germline V CDR1 and CDR2: SGHNT, YYREEE (reference sequence). The CDR3 runs 14 residues. This CDR3 reads CASSLGTDNYGYTF. Here the CDR3 DNA reads TGTGCCAGCAGCTTGGGGACCGACAACTATGGCTACACCTTC.

The chain couples TRBV6-5 to TRBJ1-1; D remains ambiguous. The germline gives CDR1 MNHEY, CDR2 SVGAGI. This CDR3 region has 13 residues. The ends were cut back, 7 bases at V and 4 bases at J, with 13 bases in the middle. DNA for the CDR3: TGTGCCAGCAAATTCAATGGAGGCACTGAAGCTTTCTTT. Translating gives CASKFNGGTEAFF.

This clone is a singleton in its sample. The chain employs TRBV7-6 and TRBJ1-1; TRBD1 matches at 8 bases. The CDR3 totals 15 residues. Germline values: CDR1 SGHVS, CDR2 FNYEAQ. V shed 5 bases, J shed 1 base, and the junction held 6 bases outside the gene matches. DNA of the CDR3: TGTGCCAGCAGCGCCGGACAGGGACCGAACACTGAAGCTTTCTTT. Translation gives CASSAGQGPNTEAFF.

The rearrangement joins TRBV2 to TRBJ2-1; tentative D call: TRBD2 (5 bases). The V gene's germline CDR1 is SNHLY and CDR2 FYNNEI. Trimming pared 3 bases from V and 9 bases from J, leaving 15 bases between. The CDR3 sequence is 14 residues long. CDR3 amino acids: CASSEGLEGSEQFF. The CDR3 bases are TGTGCCAGCAGTGAGGGTCTAGAGGGTTCTGAGCAGTTCTTC. Drawing the rest from reference TRBV2 and TRBJ2-1, the complete variable domain is EPEVTQTPSHQVTQMGQEVILRCVPISNHLYFYWYRQILGQKVEFLVSFYNNEISEKSEIFDDQFSVERPDGSNFTLKIRSTKLEDSAMYFCASSEGLEGSEQFFGPGTRLTVL.

The V and J genes are TRBV30 and TRBJ2-7; TRBD1 matches 11 bases. CDR1 and CDR2 from the germline V gene are GTSNPN and SVGIG (reference sequence). The CDR3 spans 14 residues. V shed 7 bases, J shed 2 bases, and the junction held 7 bases outside the gene matches. The CDR3 spells CASHRDRGAYEQYF. In DNA form, the CDR3 reads TGTGCCTCCCACAGGGACAGGGGGGCCTACGAGCAGTACTTC.

CDR3 region: CASSSSGRRTDTQYF. For the CDR3, the DNA is TGTGCCAGTAGCTCCAGCGGGAGAAGGACAGATACGCAGTATTTT. The rearrangement uses TRBV19 and TRBJ2-3; 8 bases are a match to TRBD2. The CDR3 is 15 residues long. Germline assignment: CDR1 LNHDA and CDR2 SQIVND (reference sequence). The ends lost 6 bases at V and 3 bases at J; junction bases unmatched: 8.

This chain joins TRBV7-6 and TRBJ1-1, with a tentative D call TRBD1 (5 bases). Germline CDR1 and CDR2: SGHVS and FNYEAQ. The CDR3 runs to 14 residues. Between the trimmed V and J ends, which lost 5 bases and 0 bases, there was a span of 10 bases. CDR3 coding DNA: TGTGCCAGCAGCCAGCAGACAGTGAACACTGAAGCTTTCTTT. Protein sequence: CASSQQTVNTEAFF.

The chain employs TRBV27 and TRBJ2-1; D unclear. This CDR3 is built from 15 residues. V lost 5 bases, J lost 6 bases, and 17 bases lay in between. CDR1 and CDR2 from the germline V gene are MNHEY and SMNVEV (reference sequence). CDR3 protein: CASSPPGASTNEQFF. The CDR3 DNA follows: TGTGCCAGCAGTCCCCCGGGCGCTTCGACCAATGAGCAGTTCTTC.

The V call is TRBV21-1, the J call TRBJ2-5. TRBV21-1 has pseudogene status. The CDR3 extends over 15 amino acids. CDR3 bases: TGTGCCAGCAGCAATTCGTTGTACGGGCCAGAGACCCAGTACTTC. Translated, it gives CASSNSLYGPETQYF.

This CDR3 is CASSGGSRYNEQFF. DNA for the CDR3: TGCGCCAGCAGCGGTGGGAGTAGGTACAATGAGCAGTTCTTC. This sequence joins TRBV5-1 and TRBJ2-1; D is possibly TRBD2 (5 bases). Trimming took 4 bases from V and 4 from J, leaving 12 bases between them. This CDR3 has 14 amino acids. Per germline, CDR1 SGHRS and CDR2 YFSETQ.

This chain links TRBV12-2 with TRBJ1-1. TRBV12-2 is a known pseudogene. The CDR3 covers 13 residues. This CDR3 reads CASRSRCKTEAFF. CDR3 DNA sequence: TGTGCAAGTCGCTCTCGTTGTAAGACTGAAGCTTTCTTT.

This chain links TRBV19 with TRBJ2-3; D gene uncertain. This CDR3 region has 13 residues. CDR1 and CDR2 from the germline V gene are LNHDA and SQIVND (reference sequence). Trimming left V 7 bases short and J 5 bases short, with 13 bases between. CDR3 protein: CASTGIFGDTQYF. The CDR3 DNA is TGTGCCAGTACTGGGATATTTGGAGATACGCAGTATTTT.

The chain joins TRBV28 to TRBJ1-5; maybe TRBD1 (5 bases). With 4 bases removed from V and 6 bases from J, the gap between germline ends came to 16 bases. Germline CDR1 reads MDHEN; CDR2 reads SYDVKM. CDR3 length equals 15 residues. The CDR3 loop reads CASSSGTRGRQPQHF. In DNA, the CDR3 is TGTGCCAGCAGTTCCGGGACCCGGGGTCGTCAGCCCCAGCATTTT. Filled out from reference TRBV28 and TRBJ1-5, the complete variable domain reads DVKVTQSSRYLVKRTGEKVFLECVQDMDHENMFWYRQDPGLGLRLIYFSYDVKMKEKGDIPEGYSVSREKKERFSLILESASTNQTSMYLCASSSGTRGRQPQHFGDGTRLSIL.

As concerns this clone: Other DNA sequences from this sample encode an identical CDR3 as well. J is TRBJ1-3 and V is TRBV9, with 7 bases identical to TRBD1. The CDR3 totals 14 residues. From germline, CDR1 is SGDLS and CDR2 YYNGEE. With 3 bases clipped from V and 4 bases from J, the junction kept 4 bases outside the gene matches. CDR3: CASSGTGGGNTIYF. The CDR3 DNA reads as TGTGCCAGCAGCGGGACAGGAGGGGGAAACACCATATATTTT.

The chain joins TRBV29-1 to TRBJ2-7; D is uncertain. Per the germline V gene, CDR1 is SQVTM and CDR2 is ANQGSEA. The CDR3 sequence is 14 residues long. The V end lost 4 bases, the J end lost 4 bases, and 17 bases lay between the germline ends. The CDR3 DNA follows: TGCAGCGTTGGCGCCGGGCCCCTCTTTTACGAGCAGTACTTC. This sequence encodes CSVGAGPLFYEQYF.

The gene calls are TRBV2 and TRBJ2-1; 7 nucleotides agree with TRBD1. After removal of 7 bases from V and 8 bases from J, the junction contained 8 bases not matched to a gene. The CDR3 runs 13 residues. CDR1 and CDR2 (germline): SNHLY, FYNNEI. For the CDR3, the DNA is TGTGCCAGCACTAGACAGGGAATGGATGAGCAGTTCTTC. It translates to CASTRQGMDEQFF.

The chain joins TRBV13 to TRBJ2-3; TRBD2 agrees at 9 bases. Germline lookup yields CDR1 PRHDT and CDR2 FYEKMQ (reference sequence). V shed 6 bases, J shed 4 bases, and the junction held 14 bases outside the gene matches. CDR3 length: 17 residues. The CDR3 reads CASSLPLAGGLADTQYF. The CDR3 DNA sequence: TGTGCCAGCAGTCTCCCCCTGGCGGGAGGGCTGGCAGATACGCAGTATTTT. Looking up the rest from reference TRBV13 and TRBJ2-3 gives the full variable domain: AAGVIQSPRHLIKEKRETATLKCYPIPRHDTVYWYQQGPGQDPQFLISFYEKMQSDKGSIPDRFSAQQFSDYHSELNMSSLELGDSALYFCASSLPLAGGLADTQYFGPGTRLTVL.

Written as DNA, the CDR3 is TGTGCCAGCAGCCCATGGACAGGGGAGCGGGAGACCCAGTACTTC. Translation: CASSPWTGERETQYF. The chain couples TRBV7-9 to TRBJ2-5, with 9 bases fitting TRBD1. CDR3 length: 15 amino acids. Germline lookup yields CDR1 SEHNR and CDR2 FQNEAQ (reference sequence). V was pared by 5 bases and J by 5 bases, with 9 bases of the junction left unmatched.

This clone was picked up one time. The V call is TRBV7-9, the J call TRBJ2-7; D may be TRBD2 (7 bases). V gave up 5 bases and J gave up 2 bases, with 16 bases separating them. Per the germline V gene, CDR1 is SEHNR and CDR2 is FQNEAQ (reference sequence). This CDR3 spans 15 amino acids. In nucleotides, the CDR3 is TGTGCCAGCAGCCTAGGAGGGGGGGTTCCCTACGAGCAGTACTTC. Amino acids: CASSLGGGVPYEQYF.